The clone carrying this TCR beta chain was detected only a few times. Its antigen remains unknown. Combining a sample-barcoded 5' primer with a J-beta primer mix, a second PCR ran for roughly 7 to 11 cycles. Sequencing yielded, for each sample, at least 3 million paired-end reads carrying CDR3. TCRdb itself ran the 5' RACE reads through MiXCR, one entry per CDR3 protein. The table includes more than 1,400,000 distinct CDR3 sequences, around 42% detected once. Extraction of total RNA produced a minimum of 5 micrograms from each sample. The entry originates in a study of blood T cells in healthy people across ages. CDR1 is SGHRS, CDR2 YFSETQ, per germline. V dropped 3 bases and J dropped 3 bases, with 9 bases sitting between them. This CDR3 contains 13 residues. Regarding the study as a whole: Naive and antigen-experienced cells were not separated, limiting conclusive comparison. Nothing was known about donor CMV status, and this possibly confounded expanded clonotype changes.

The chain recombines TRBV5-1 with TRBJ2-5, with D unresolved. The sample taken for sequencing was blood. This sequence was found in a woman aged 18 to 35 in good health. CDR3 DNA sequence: TGCGCCAGCAGCTCATTTTCGAAAGAGACCCAGTACTTC. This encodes CASSSFSKETQYF.